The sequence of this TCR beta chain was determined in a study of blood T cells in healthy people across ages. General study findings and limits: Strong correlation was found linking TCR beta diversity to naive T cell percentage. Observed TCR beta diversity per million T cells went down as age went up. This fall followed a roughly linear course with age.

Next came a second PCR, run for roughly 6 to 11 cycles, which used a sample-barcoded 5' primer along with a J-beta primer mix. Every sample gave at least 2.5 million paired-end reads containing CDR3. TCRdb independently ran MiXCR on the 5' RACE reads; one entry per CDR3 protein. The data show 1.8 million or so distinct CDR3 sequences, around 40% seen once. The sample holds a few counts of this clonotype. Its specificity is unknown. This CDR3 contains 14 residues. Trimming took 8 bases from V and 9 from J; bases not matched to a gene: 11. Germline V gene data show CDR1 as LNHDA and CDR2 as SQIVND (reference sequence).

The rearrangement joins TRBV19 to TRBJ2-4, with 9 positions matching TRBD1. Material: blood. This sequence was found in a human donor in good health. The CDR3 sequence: CASARTGEFGIQYF. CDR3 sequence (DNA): TGTGCCAGTGCGAGGACAGGGGAGTTTGGCATTCAGTACTTC. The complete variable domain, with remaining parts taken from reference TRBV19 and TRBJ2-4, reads DGGITQSPKYLFRKEGQNVTLSCEQNLNHDAMYWYRQDPGQGLRLIYYSQIVNDFQKGDIAEGYSVSREKKESFPLTVTSAQKNPTAFYLCASARTGEFGIQYFGAGTRLSVL.